This note documents a single T cell receptor (beta chain) sequence. Its antigen target is currently unknown. A read error may explain this, as a much larger clone is one base away. Genomic DNA was used as template for profiling of TCR beta VDJ combinations and CDR3 sequences. TCR repertoire sequencing was run on an Illumina HiSeq 2000. The study's processing was this. Repertoire assessment relied on Simpson's diversity index, CDR3 size and DJ length profiles, and TRBV/TRBJ rearrangement plots. Whichever DNA sequence was most abundant in the deep sequencing data was defined as the immunodominant clone. CDR3 amino acid sequences were checked for sharing across subjects and were also compared against the VDJdb database and published repertoires. Starting from the raw public reads, TCRdb applied fastp trimming at Q25, assembled clones with MiXCR and retained in-frame beta chains. Rows merge per CDR3 protein into single entries with the most common DNA and genes. The V and J calls follow TCRdb's processing rather than the paper's. This sample gives approximately 250,000 distinct CDR3 sequences in total; 82% of them show up just once. The ten largest account for over 35% of the sample.

The patients picked for sequencing were ones in whom flow cytometry had shown an expansion of CD8+CD57+ cells. Every patient had a diagnosis of severe acquired aplastic anemia based on International Study of Aplastic Anemia and Agranulocytosis and Camitta criteria. No patient had received any therapy when blood was sampled. The study deep-sequenced TCR repertoires of sorted CD4+ and CD8+ blood T cells from severe aplastic anemia patients and healthy subjects. In the USA, patient enrollment took place under clinicaltrials.gov protocols 00001620, 01623167, 00001397, 00071045, 00081523 and 00961064. Ficoll-Paque density gradient centrifugation was used to isolate peripheral blood mononuclear cells. Before DNA was extracted, CD4+ and CD8+ T cells were sorted using either FACS or magnetic beads. The CDR3 runs 14 amino acids, cysteine and phenylalanine included. Only the CDR3 portion is preserved as DNA: 42 bases, with reading frame beginning at the first base. The germline ends are 15 bases apart after V is trimmed by 6 bases and J by 3 bases. The germline V gene (reference sequence) sets CDR1 to LNHNV and CDR2 to YYDKDF.

The data were taken from a study of CD8+CD57+ T cells in acquired aplastic anemia (dated by TCRdb to the late 2010s). Study-wide context: DNA extracted from sorted CD4+ and CD8+ cells had a mean of 3.2 ug, with a range of about 0.18 to 27.4 ug. A CD8+CD57+ expansion meant a frequency higher than the mean frequency seen in healthy subjects. Beyond this particular receptor, the publication reports: Between patients and healthy controls, no significant difference in CD8+ Simpson's diversity was found (P=0.060). Nearly 30 CD8+ CDR3 sequences were found in both patients and controls but appeared to be highly expressed in patients and within the immunodominant clones of the patients.

The chain employs TRBV15 and TRBJ2-7; a tentative D call is TRBD2 (7 bases match). The sample taken for sequencing was sorted CD4+, CD8+, or CD8+CD57+ T cells (not recorded which) from PBMCs. The receptor was derived from a human donor with aplastic anemia. The CDR3: CATRPRGEGYEQYF. The nucleotides are TGTGCCACCAGGCCGAGGGGGGAGGGCTACGAGCAGTACTTC.